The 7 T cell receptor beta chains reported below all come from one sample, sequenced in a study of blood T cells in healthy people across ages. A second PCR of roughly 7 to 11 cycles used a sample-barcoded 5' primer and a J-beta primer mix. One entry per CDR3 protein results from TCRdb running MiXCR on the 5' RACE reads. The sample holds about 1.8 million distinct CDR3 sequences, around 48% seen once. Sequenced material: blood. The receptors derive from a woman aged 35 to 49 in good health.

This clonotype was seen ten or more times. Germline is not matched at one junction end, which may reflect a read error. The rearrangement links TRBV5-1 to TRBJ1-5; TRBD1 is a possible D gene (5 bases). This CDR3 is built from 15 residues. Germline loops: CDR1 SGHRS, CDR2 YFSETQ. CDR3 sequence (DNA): TGTGCCAGCAGTTTAGAGGGGTATAGCAATCAGCCCCAGCATTTT. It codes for CASSLEGYSNQPQHF. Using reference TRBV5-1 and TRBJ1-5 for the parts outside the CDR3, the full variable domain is KAGVTQTPRYLIKTRGQQVTLSCSPISGHRSVSWYQQTPGQGLQFLFEYFSETQRNKGNFPGRFSGRQFSNSRSEMNVSTLELGDSALYLCASSLEGYSNQPQHFGDGTRLSIL.

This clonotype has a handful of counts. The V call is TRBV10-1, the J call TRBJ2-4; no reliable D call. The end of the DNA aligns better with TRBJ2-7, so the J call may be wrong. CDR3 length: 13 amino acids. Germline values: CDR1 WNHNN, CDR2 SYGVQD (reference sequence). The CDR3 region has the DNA TGCGCCAGCAGTGAGTCCCCGGTGGACGAGCAGTACTTC. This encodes CASSESPVDEQYF.

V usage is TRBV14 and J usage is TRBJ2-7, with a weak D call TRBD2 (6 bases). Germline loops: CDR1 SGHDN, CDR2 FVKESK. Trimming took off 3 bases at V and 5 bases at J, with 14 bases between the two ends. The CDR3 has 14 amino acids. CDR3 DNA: TGTGCCAGCAGCCAGTCGTGGGAGGACCACGAGCAGTACTTC. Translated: CASSQSWEDHEQYF.

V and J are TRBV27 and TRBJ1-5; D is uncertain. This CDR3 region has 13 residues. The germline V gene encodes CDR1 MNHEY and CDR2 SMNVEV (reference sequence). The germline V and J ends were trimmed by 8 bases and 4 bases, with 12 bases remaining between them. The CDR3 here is CASAPEFNQPQHF. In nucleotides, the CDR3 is TGTGCCAGCGCGCCAGAGTTTAATCAGCCCCAGCATTTT.

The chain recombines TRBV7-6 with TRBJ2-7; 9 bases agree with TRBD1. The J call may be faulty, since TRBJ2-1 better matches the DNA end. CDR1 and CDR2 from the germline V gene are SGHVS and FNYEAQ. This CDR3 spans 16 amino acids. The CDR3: CASSRQGTGYGNEQFF. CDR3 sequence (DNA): TGTGCCAGCAGCCGACAAGGGACAGGGTATGGCAATGAGCAGTTCTTC.

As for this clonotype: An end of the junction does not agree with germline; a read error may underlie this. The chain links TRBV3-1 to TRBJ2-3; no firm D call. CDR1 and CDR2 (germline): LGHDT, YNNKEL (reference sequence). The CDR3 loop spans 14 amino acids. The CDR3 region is CASNQVRTADTQYF. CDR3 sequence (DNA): TGTGCCAGCAACCAAGTGAGAACAGCAGATACGCAGTATTTT.

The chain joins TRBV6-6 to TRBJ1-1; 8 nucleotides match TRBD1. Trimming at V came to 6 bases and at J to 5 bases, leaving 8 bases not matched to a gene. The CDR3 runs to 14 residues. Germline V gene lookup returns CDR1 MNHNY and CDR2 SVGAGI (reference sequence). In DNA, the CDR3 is TGTGCCAGCAGGGGACAGGAAGGGAAAACTGAAGCTTTCTTT. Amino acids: CASRGQEGKTEAFF.